Each of the 11 T cell receptor beta chains below was sequenced from the same sample in a study of cytomegalovirus exposure and HLA in healthy donors. Both 60 Vbeta primers and 13 Jbeta primers went into the PCR. Here immunoSEQ multiplex PCR was the method, and the copy in TCRdb shows in-frame clones only, minus some. The table lists approximately 90,000 clones, over 75% of them singletons. Sequencing was performed on PBMCs. All receptors derive from a boy under 18 in good health and CMV-seronegative.

This sequence joins TRBV7-8 and TRBJ1-5; D is unclear. V lost 2 bases and J lost 5, with 4 bases in between. The CDR3 covers 12 residues. Germline CDR1 SGHVS, CDR2 FQNEAQ. The CDR3, as DNA: TGTGCCAGCAGCTTACCTTATCAGCCCCAGCATTTT. Residues: CASSLPYQPQHF.

The table lists this clone with a few counts. The chain links TRBV7-2 to TRBJ1-2; D might be TRBD1 (5 bases). Looked up from germline, CDR1 is SGHTA and CDR2 is FQGNSA. Trimming left V 5 bases short and J 3 bases short, with 25 bases between. The CDR3 spans 18 residues. CDR3 DNA sequence: TGTGCCAGCAGCGTGAGGGACGGAGGGCCTAGCGAGTACTATGGCTACACCTTC. Translating it yields CASSVRDGGPSEYYGYTF.

This chain connects TRBV28 to TRBJ1-1, with a weak D call TRBD1 (5 bases). CDR3 size: 15 residues. Per germline, CDR1 MDHEN and CDR2 SYDVKM. Between the trimmed V and J ends, which lost 4 bases and 1 base, there was a span of 13 bases. The CDR3: CASSSNTQGNTEAFF. The CDR3 DNA reads as TGTGCCAGCAGTTCAAATACCCAGGGGAACACTGAAGCTTTCTTT.

The gene calls are TRBV28 and TRBJ2-7, with a weak D call TRBD2 (5 bases). The CDR3 consists of 16 residues. The ends were cut back, 6 bases at V and 2 bases at J, with 20 bases in the middle. The V gene's germline CDR1 is MDHEN and CDR2 SYDVKM. CDR3 residues: CASSRSSGLFTYEQYF. CDR3 nucleotide sequence: TGTGCCAGCAGCCGAAGCTCCGGACTTTTCACCTACGAGCAGTACTTC.

The chain links TRBV21-1 to TRBJ2-4; the listed D gene, TRBD1, was not tested against the DNA. TRBV21-1 is given as a pseudogene. This CDR3 contains 17 residues. The CDR3 loop is CASSKALCRGAKNIQYF. CDR3 sequence (DNA): TGTGCCAGTAGCAAAGCGCTTTGTAGGGGAGCCAAAAACATTCAGTACTTC.

The chain combines TRBV4-1 with TRBJ1-1, with 7 bases that match TRBD1. The CDR3 loop spans 14 amino acids. With V trimmed by 2 bases and J by 3 bases, 3 bases remained unmatched. Germline V lookup: CDR1 MGHRA, CDR2 YSYEKL. CDR3 sequence: CASSQHTGDTEAFF. CDR3 bases: TGCGCCAGCAGCCAACATACAGGGGACACTGAAGCTTTCTTT.

The chain has TRBV6-5 and TRBJ1-4; D is undetermined. V lost 6 bases and J lost 4, with 15 bases in between. This CDR3 contains 15 residues. CDR1 is MNHEY and CDR2 is SVGAGI in the germline V gene. CDR3 DNA: TGTGCCAGCAGCTTGCGGGGTATGGGTAATGAAAAACTGTTTTTT. Translation: CASSLRGMGNEKLFF.

This clone was picked up a small number of times. The rearrangement joins TRBV9 to TRBJ2-7, with D uncertain. V was trimmed by 0 bases and J by 5 bases, leaving 6 bases between them. This CDR3 is 12 amino acids long. The germline CDR1 and CDR2 sequences are SGDLS and YYNGEE. CDR3 protein: CASSVGTDEQYF. For the CDR3, the DNA is TGTGCCAGCAGCGTAGGAACAGACGAGCAGTACTTC.

This clone was picked up a small number of times. The rearrangement joins TRBV21-1 to TRBJ1-1; the DNA was not used to check the table's D call, TRBD1. TRBV21-1 is marked as a pseudogene. The length of the CDR3 is 13 residues. The CDR3 DNA reads as TGTGCCAGCAACTACAGGGGGAACACTGAAGCTTTCTTT. Translated, it gives CASNYRGNTEAFF.

V usage is TRBV29-1 and J usage is TRBJ2-1, with D unresolved. This CDR3 is built from 13 residues. V was cut by 6 bases and J by 4 bases, with 13 bases left in between. Germline V gives CDR1 SQVTM, CDR2 ANQGSEA. CDR3 DNA sequence: TGCAGCGTCAAACTACCCACTTACAATGAGCAGTTCTTC. Translated: CSVKLPTYNEQFF.

The CDR3 nucleotides are TGCGCCAGCAGCTTCGAGGGTTTGCTTTATGGCTACACCTTC. As protein: CASSFEGLLYGYTF. V and J are TRBV5-1 and TRBJ1-2, with D uncertain. Looked up from germline, CDR1 is SGHRS and CDR2 is YFSETQ. With 2 bases removed from V and 5 bases from J, the gap between germline ends came to 13 bases. The CDR3 length is 14 residues.